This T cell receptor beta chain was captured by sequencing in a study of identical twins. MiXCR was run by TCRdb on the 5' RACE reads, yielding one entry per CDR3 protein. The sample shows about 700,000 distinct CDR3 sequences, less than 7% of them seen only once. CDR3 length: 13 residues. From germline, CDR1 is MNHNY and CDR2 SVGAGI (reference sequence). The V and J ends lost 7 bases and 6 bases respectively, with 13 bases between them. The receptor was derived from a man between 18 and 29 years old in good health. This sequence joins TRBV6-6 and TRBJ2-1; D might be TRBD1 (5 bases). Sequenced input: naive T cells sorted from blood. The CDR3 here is CASKAGIPNEQFF. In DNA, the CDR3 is TGTGCCAGCAAGGCAGGGATCCCCAATGAGCAGTTCTTC.